A selection of T cell receptor beta chains follows, all from one sample in a study of Ad26.COV2.S vaccination and SARS-CoV-2 variants. TCRdb's copy holds only in-frame clones and misses some; the assay was immunoSEQ multiplex PCR. The sample lists 400,000 to 450,000 clones, 90% occurring once. The sample here was peripheral blood, taken in a trial of Ad26.COV2.S vaccine versus placebo. The source of these receptors is a person between 18 and 59 years old who received the Ad26.COV2.S COVID-19 vaccine or a placebo. The CDR3 runs from the conserved cysteine through the conserved F or W. Fields, in order: J gene, V gene, CDR3 protein.

J: TRBJ2-3
V: TRBV7-2
CDR3: CASSPRTSGNTDTQYF

J: TRBJ2-7
V: TRBV7-2
CDR3: CASSSRLAYEQYF

J: TRBJ2-7
V: TRBV5-4
CDR3: CASSRPGTSGLSYEQYF

J: TRBJ2-1
V: TRBV6-4
CDR3: CASSASGRNEQFF

J: TRBJ2-1
V: TRBV10-3
CDR3: CAIRDGTGSGNEQFF

J: TRBJ1-2
V: TRBV5-4
CDR3: CASSLEGNYGYTF

J: TRBJ2-2
V: TRBV5-6
CDR3: CASSLDVWGARGELFF

J: TRBJ1-2
V: TRBV9
CDR3: CASSGFNYGYTF

J: TRBJ2-7
V: TRBV29-1
CDR3: CSVHGTGGYEQYF

J: TRBJ2-1
V: TRBV24-1
CDR3: CATSDGETYNEQFF

J: TRBJ1-6
V: TRBV13
CDR3: CASSRRGLRDSPLHF

J: TRBJ2-2
V: TRBV6-4
CDR3: CASSDGDRDSGELFF

J: TRBJ2-3
V: TRBV9
CDR3: CASSDGTRGLGDTQYF

J: TRBJ1-6
V: TRBV10-3
CDR3: CAISEAGESPLHF

J: TRBJ1-2
V: TRBV5-6
CDR3: CASSLPGNYGYTF

J: TRBJ2-6
V: TRBV18
CDR3: CASSVRGPSGANVLTF

J: TRBJ2-1
V: TRBV20-1
CDR3: CSVPQTYEQFF

J: TRBJ1-2
V: TRBV29-1
CDR3: CSAGGGSYGYTF

J: TRBJ1-5
V: TRBV28
CDR3: CASSLLFRGGNQPQHF

J: TRBJ2-7
V: TRBV5-1
CDR3: CASSIGTDSSYEQYF

J: TRBJ1-5
V: TRBV7-9
CDR3: CASSDGQGRYSNQPQHF

J: TRBJ2-6
V: TRBV18
CDR3: CASSGTSGLSGANVLTF

J: TRBJ2-1
V: TRBV4-3
CDR3: CASSQDQARDSYNEQFF

J: TRBJ1-6
V: TRBV3-1/TRBV3-2
CDR3: CASSQVGQGYNSPLHF

J: TRBJ2-3
V: TRBV7-9
CDR3: CASSLGVTDTQYF

J: TRBJ1-2
V: TRBV2
CDR3: CASPDGVSFEGYTF

J: TRBJ2-7
V: TRBV19
CDR3: CASSIGGGTNEQYF

J: TRBJ1-6
V: TRBV20-1
CDR3: CSASRPQGSPLHF

J: TRBJ2-3
V: TRBV3-1/TRBV3-2
CDR3: CASGAEYSTDTQYF

J: TRBJ2-2
V: TRBV20-1
CDR3: CSARAIGELFF

J: TRBJ1-1
V: TRBV7-9
CDR3: CASSPERAEAFF

J: TRBJ2-4
V: TRBV28
CDR3: CASTGIENIQYF

J: TRBJ2-7
V: TRBV5-5
CDR3: CASSLTGYEQYF

J: TRBJ2-2
V: TRBV7-8
CDR3: CASSLLSGGRDTGELFF

J: TRBJ2-3
V: TRBV15
CDR3: CATSRDQGESDTQYF

J: TRBJ2-1
V: TRBV7-9
CDR3: CASSSRDSGSTEQFF

J: TRBJ2-5
V: TRBV27
CDR3: CASSLYWQGAGGQETQYF

J: TRBJ2-3
V: TRBV21-1
CDR3: CASSKVGQGLDTDTQYF

J: TRBJ2-7
V: TRBV7-2
CDR3: CASSALAAFTYEQYF

J: TRBJ2-7
V: TRBV7-2
CDR3: CASSLGASGAYEQYF

J: TRBJ2-3
V: TRBV7-2
CDR3: CASSLGPRGSTDTQYF

J: TRBJ2-1
V: TRBV14
CDR3: CASSLGNEQFF

J: TRBJ2-1
V: TRBV7-2
CDR3: CASSLGGRALGEQFF

J: TRBJ2-5
V: TRBV28
CDR3: CASSRTGKTQYF

J: TRBJ2-7
V: TRBV7-3
CDR3: CASSLRGGDYEQYF

J: TRBJ2-6
V: TRBV19
CDR3: CASSLVERDTGANVLTF

J: TRBJ2-7
V: TRBV7-9
CDR3: CASSLSGVAYEQYF

J: TRBJ2-3
V: TRBV7-2
CDR3: CASSSSGGVTDTQYF

J: TRBJ1-6
V: TRBV14
CDR3: CASSQVSRGGSPLHF

J: TRBJ2-2
V: TRBV7-8
CDR3: CASSRRQGNTGELFF

J: TRBJ1-4
V: TRBV20-1
CDR3: CSASRLAGLEKLFF

J: TRBJ1-3
V: TRBV7-4
CDR3: CASSPRRTIYF

J: TRBJ2-5
V: TRBV7-9
CDR3: CASSLGGGQETQYF